These T cell receptor beta chains were read from a single sample in a study of CD8+CD57+ T cells in acquired aplastic anemia. In TCRdb, the reads were re-called with MiXCR into one record per CDR3 protein. The table has 150,000 or so distinct CDR3 sequences, about 48% seen once; the top ten hold 10% to 15%. The specimen was sorted CD4+, CD8+, or CD8+CD57+ T cells (not recorded which) from PBMCs. These receptor sequences come from a human donor with aplastic anemia. Each CDR3 is given with its conserved first and last residue. D genes are given only for firm matches. The size of a clone is reported for some rows only, either as once, few or many, or as a class for expanded clones.

TRBV20-1	.	TRBJ2-7	.	CSARSSGSSYEQYF	TGCAGTGCTAGGAGTAGCGGTAGCTCCTACGAGCAGTACTTC
TRBV7-6	.	TRBJ2-7	.	CASSLRQPYYEQYF	TGTGCCAGCAGCCTCAGACAGCCCTACTACGAGCAGTACTTC
TRBV14	many	TRBJ1-2	TRBD1	CASSQDQGTGHGYTF	TGTGCCAGCAGCCAAGATCAGGGGACAGGCCATGGCTACACCTTC
TRBV2	many	TRBJ1-1	.	CASPKGEVDTEAFF	TGTGCCAGCCCCAAAGGGGAGGTCGACACTGAAGCTTTCTTT
TRBV7-9	.	TRBJ1-1	.	CASEDWMNTEAFF	TGTGCCAGCGAGGATTGGATGAACACTGAAGCTTTCTTT
TRBV7-6	few	TRBJ2-7	.	CASSLGSRTSYEQYF	TGTGCCAGCAGCCTGGGGAGCAGAACCTCCTACGAGCAGTACTTC
TRBV5-6	many	TRBJ1-1	.	CASSLWWGNAEAFF	TGTGCCAGCAGCTTGTGGTGGGGCAACGCCGAAGCTTTCTTT
TRBV7-6	.	TRBJ1-5	TRBD1	CASSLRTGGLSGNQPQHF	TGTGCCAGCAGCTTAAGGACAGGGGGGTTAAGCGGCAATCAGCCCCAGCATTTT
TRBV10-3	few	TRBJ1-2	TRBD1	CAISGTGGNGYTF	TGTGCCATCAGTGGTACAGGGGGCAATGGCTACACCTTC
TRBV2	.	TRBJ1-1	TRBD1	CASSDRTGNTEAFF	TGTGCCAGCAGTGACCGGACAGGTAACACTGAAGCTTTCTTT
TRBV7-7	.	TRBJ2-2	.	CASSLAVAGELFF	TGTGCTAGCAGCTTAGCAGTGGCCGGGGAGCTGTTTTTT
TRBV7-2	.	TRBJ1-2	TRBD1	CASSLGLGQGMYYGYTF	TGTGCCAGCAGCTTAGGCCTGGGACAGGGAATGTACTATGGCTACACCTTC
TRBV20-1	many	TRBJ2-2	TRBD1	CSVGTANTGELFF	TGCAGTGTAGGGACAGCGAACACCGGGGAGCTGTTTTTT
TRBV27	many	TRBJ1-2	.	CASSLGGSGYTF	TGTGCCAGCAGTTTGGGGGGGTCGGGCTACACCTTC
TRBV6-2/TRBV6-3	few	TRBJ2-1	.	CASSQGRGSYNEQFF	TGTGCCAGCAGCCAGGGGAGGGGCTCCTACAATGAGCAGTTCTTC
TRBV7-9	.	TRBJ2-7	.	CASSLGTREQYF	TGTGCCAGCAGCCTAGGGACCAGGGAGCAGTACTTC
TRBV12-3/TRBV12-4	once	TRBJ2-1	.	CASSFPPGQPSVQDEQFF	TGTGCCAGCAGTTTTCCACCGGGACAACCGTCAGTACAGGATGAGCAGTTCTTC
TRBV6-1	many	TRBJ2-7	TRBD1	CASSRDRGRDEQYF	TGTGCCAGCAGTCGGGACAGGGGACGCGACGAGCAGTACTTC
TRBV2	.	TRBJ1-5	.	CASGRDQPQHF	TGTGCCAGCGGTCGGGATCAGCCCCAGCATTTT
TRBV12-3/TRBV12-4	.	TRBJ2-7	TRBD1	CASSWGQGARQYF	TGTGCCAGCAGTTGGGGACAGGGGGCTCGGCAGTACTTC
TRBV4-3	.	TRBJ1-3	.	CASSQALGVLGSGNTIYF	TGCGCCAGCAGCCAAGCTCTAGGGGTTTTGGGCTCTGGAAACACCATATATTTT
TRBV24-1	.	TRBJ1-4	.	CATSDSQIEKPFF	TGTGCCACCAGTGATTCCCAGATCGAAAAACCGTTCTTT
TRBV6-1	many	TRBJ1-1	TRBD1	CASRVDRGFNTEAFF	TGTGCCAGCAGGGTCGACAGGGGATTTAACACTGAAGCTTTCTTT
TRBV7-2	.	TRBJ2-3	.	CASSNPDSTDTQYF	TGTGCCAGCAGCAACCCGGACAGCACAGATACGCAGTATTTT
TRBV7-9	.	TRBJ2-5	.	CASSSDWQETQYF	TGTGCCAGCAGCTCGGACTGGCAAGAGACCCAGTACTTC
TRBV20-1	many	TRBJ2-7	TRBD2	CSARDLAGDSYEQYF	TGCAGTGCTAGAGATCTAGCGGGGGACTCCTACGAGCAGTACTTC
TRBV28	many	TRBJ1-1	.	CASSLAQRNTEAFF	TGTGCCAGCAGTTTGGCACAACGGAACACTGAAGCTTTCTTT
TRBV11-1	many	TRBJ2-3	.	CASSLRPDSSTDTQYF	TGTGCCAGCAGCTTAAGGCCGGACTCTAGCACAGATACGCAGTATTTT
TRBV11-2	.	TRBJ2-1	TRBD2	CASSLSGLAGGYNEQFF	TGTGCCAGCAGCTTATCCGGACTAGCGGGGGGGTACAATGAGCAGTTCTTC
TRBV29-1	many	TRBJ1-4	.	CSVERVAGSRGNEKLFF	TGCAGCGTTGAAAGGGTGGCAGGGAGCAGGGGTAATGAAAAACTGTTTTTT
TRBV7-6	many	TRBJ2-2	TRBD1	CASSLARAGGEAGELFF	TGTGCCAGCAGCTTAGCGCGGGCAGGGGGCGAGGCCGGGGAGCTGTTTTTT
TRBV2	many	TRBJ2-1	.	CASSDVQEYYNEQFF	TGTGCCAGCAGTGATGTTCAGGAATACTACAATGAGCAGTTCTTC
TRBV24-1	many	TRBJ1-1	.	CATSVGTEAFF	TGTGCCACCAGTGTAGGGACTGAAGCTTTCTTT
TRBV15	few	TRBJ2-7	.	CATSRDGGRLYEQYF	TGTGCCACCAGCAGAGATGGTGGGAGGCTCTACGAGCAGTACTTC
TRBV15	.	TRBJ2-5	.	CATSREVFRVGETQYF	TGTGCCACCAGCAGAGAGGTCTTTCGGGTGGGGGAGACCCAGTACTTC
TRBV15	.	TRBJ2-7	.	CATSRDPSYEQYF	TGTGCCACCAGCAGAGATCCCTCCTACGAGCAGTACTTC
TRBV15	.	TRBJ1-6	.	CATSPRGGGNSPLHF	TGTGCCACCAGCCCGCGTGGGGGGGGTAATTCACCCCTCCACTTT
TRBV19	.	TRBJ2-7	.	CASSGAPLYEQYF	TGTGCCTCCTCGGGGGCCCCTCTCTACGAGCAGTACTTC
TRBV20-1	.	TRBJ2-3	TRBD2	CSALIPGLAALFTDTQYF	TGCAGTGCGTTGATACCGGGACTAGCGGCACTCTTCACAGATACGCAGTATTTT
TRBV11-1	.	TRBJ1-1	TRBD1	CASSLGQGAGRNTEAFF	TGTGCCAGCAGCTTAGGACAGGGGGCAGGTAGGAACACTGAAGCTTTCTTT
TRBV10-2	many	TRBJ1-1	.	CASRAGYTEAFF	TGCGCCAGCAGGGCCGGCTACACTGAAGCTTTCTTT
TRBV6-5	many	TRBJ2-1	TRBD2	CASSYCGGRCEQFF	TGTGCCAGCAGTTATTGCGGGGGGCGGTGTGAGCAGTTCTTC
TRBV11-1	many	TRBJ2-7	TRBD1	CASSDDPGQTTYEQYF	TGTGCCAGCAGCGACGACCCGGGACAGACGACCTACGAGCAGTACTTC
TRBV15	.	TRBJ1-1	.	CATTRDANTEAFF	TGTGCCACCACCCGGGACGCGAACACTGAAGCTTTCTTT
TRBV5-6	many	TRBJ2-1	.	CASGQSEQFF	TGTGCCAGCGGCCAGAGCGAGCAGTTCTTC
TRBV6-1	many	TRBJ1-5	.	CASSPLSSNQPQHF	TGTGCCAGCAGTCCTCTATCTAGCAATCAGCCCCAGCATTTT
TRBV5-1	.	TRBJ2-5	.	CASSFIPDRPQETQYF	TGCGCCAGCAGCTTCATCCCGGACAGACCCCAAGAGACCCAGTACTTC
TRBV5-1	many	TRBJ2-7	TRBD1	CASSLDSGGRYEQYF	TGCGCCAGCAGCTTGGATTCAGGGGGCCGCTACGAGCAGTACTTC
TRBV2	many	TRBJ1-1	.	CASSVDHSFENTEAFF	TGTGCCAGCAGTGTCGATCACTCGTTCGAAAACACTGAAGCTTTCTTT
TRBV5-1	.	TRBJ2-3	.	CASSLAGMGTDTQYF	TGCGCCAGCAGCTTGGCGGGGATGGGGACGGATACGCAGTATTTT